A single sample is the source of the 6 T cell receptor beta chains below, sequenced in a study of blood T cell repertoires in COVID-19. Assay: immunoSEQ multiplex PCR; the TCRdb copy retains only in-frame clones and omits some. The repertoire holds hundreds of thousands of clones, more than 75% seen once, with roughly a tenth in the top ten. The sample taken for sequencing was PBMCs or T cells enriched from blood (not recorded which). These receptors were collected from a woman aged 45 to 65 who had recovered from COVID-19.

V and J are TRBV9 and TRBJ1-2; D remains unclear. Trimming pared 4 bases from V and 7 bases from J, leaving 17 bases between. In germline, CDR1 is SGDLS, CDR2 YYNGEE. The CDR3 totals 14 residues. The CDR3 DNA follows: TGTGCCAGCAGCCCCATGGTCGCGCGGAGTGGCTACACCTTC. Translation: CASSPMVARSGYTF.

This chain links TRBV30 with TRBJ1-5; D is unresolved. The CDR3 has 13 residues. From germline, CDR1 is GTSNPN and CDR2 SVGIG (reference sequence). V was cut by 1 base and J by 4 bases, with 8 bases left in between. In nucleotides, the CDR3 is TGTGCCTGGAGTGCATCCCAGAATCAGCCCCAGCATTTT. Protein: CAWSASQNQPQHF.

This clone occurred once. This chain uses TRBV5-1 with TRBJ1-3, with 10 bases identical to TRBD1. The CDR3 has 16 amino acids. Per germline, CDR1 SGHRS and CDR2 YFSETQ. V dropped 4 bases and J dropped 4; count of bases not matched to a gene: 8. The CDR3, as DNA: TGCGCCAGCAGCGCAGGACAGGGGGTTGGAGGAAACACCATATATTTT. This translates into CASSAGQGVGGNTIYF.

This chain joins TRBV2 and TRBJ2-2; 7 bases line up with TRBD1. This CDR3 has 14 amino acids. With V trimmed by 8 bases and J by 5 bases, 8 bases remained unmatched. Germline V gene data show CDR1 as SNHLY and CDR2 as FYNNEI. CDR3: CASFGDSETGELFF. CDR3 sequence (DNA): TGTGCCAGCTTTGGGGACAGTGAGACCGGGGAGCTGTTTTTT.

The DNA for the CDR3 is TGTGCCAGCAGTCGAGGGACAGAAAGACCTGAAGCTTTCTTT. Translated: CASSRGTERPEAFF. V is TRBV7-3 and J is TRBJ1-1; 7 nucleotides line up with TRBD1. After removal of 6 bases from V and 6 bases from J, the junction contained 10 bases not matched to a gene. CDR3 size: 14 residues. Germline V CDR1 and CDR2: SGHTA, FQGTGA.

The gene calls are TRBV4-1 and TRBJ2-3; 7 positions match TRBD1. The CDR3 runs 16 residues. Losses at the gene ends were 1 base for V and 4 bases for J; bases not matched to a gene: 8. Germline-derived CDR1 and CDR2 are MGHRA and YSYEKL. In nucleotides, the CDR3 is TGCGCCAGCAGCCAAGGGGACGCAGGGGGAGCAGATACGCAGTATTTT. Translated: CASSQGDAGGADTQYF.